The 24 T cell receptor beta chains reported below all come from one sample, sequenced in a study of Graves' ophthalmopathy and Graves' hyperthyroidism. Scientists amplified the TCR beta CDR3 regions from RNA transcripts. RT-PCR was first run with HTBI primers, then multiplex PCR in a second round. TCRdb re-derived calls from the multiplex PCR reads in MiXCR, one entry per CDR3 protein. The table has roughly 420,000 distinct CDR3 sequences, 20% to 25% seen once. Material: peripheral blood. The receptors were sampled from a young woman with stable Graves' hyperthyroidism.

This clonotype has at least ten counts. The rearrangement links TRBV2 to TRBJ1-5; TRBD1 aligns across 9 bases. The CDR3 runs to 13 residues. The germline V gene encodes CDR1 SNHLY and CDR2 FYNNEI. V dropped 5 bases and J dropped 9; count of bases not matched to a gene: 5. The DNA of the CDR3 is TGTGCCAGCAGTACAGGGGGCAAGGGGCCCCAGCATTTT. This sequence encodes CASSTGGKGPQHF.

This clonotype was observed many times. V and J are TRBV30 and TRBJ1-2; 7 nucleotides line up with TRBD1. V was clipped by 3 bases and J by 5 bases; unmatched bases: 12. Germline assignment: CDR1 GTSNPN and CDR2 SVGIG (reference sequence). The CDR3 covers 15 residues. The CDR3 is CAWRPTGVFSYGYTF. CDR3 coding DNA: TGTGCCTGGAGGCCTACAGGGGTTTTTAGTTATGGCTACACCTTC.

There are many counts of this clonotype. The gene calls are TRBV6-5 and TRBJ1-5; no clear D gene. V lost 8 bases to trimming and J lost 0 bases, with 11 bases between them. Germline V gene lookup returns CDR1 MNHEY and CDR2 SVGAGI. CDR3 length: 14 residues. The CDR3 DNA reads as TGTGCCAGCGGTTCCGCTTATAGCAATCAGCCCCAGCATTTT. Protein: CASGSAYSNQPQHF.

In its sample, this clonotype was seen many times. The CDR3 DNA is TGTGCCAGCAGCTTACGCGGGACTAGCGGGAGGGTGGGGGAGCTGTTTTTT. Translation: CASSLRGTSGRVGELFF. The chain uses TRBV7-8 and TRBJ2-2; 16 bases are a match to TRBD2. The junction had 5 bases not matched to a gene; V was cut back by 2 bases and J by 8 bases. The CDR3 totals 17 residues. The germline V gene encodes CDR1 SGHVS and CDR2 FQNEAQ.

This clonotype occurred many times. The J gene is TRBJ1-2, the V gene TRBV6-1, with D possibly being TRBD1 (6 bases). V lost 6 bases and J lost 6, with 14 bases in between. Germline lookup yields CDR1 MNHNS and CDR2 SASEGT. The CDR3 is 13 residues long. Here the CDR3 reads CASRKSQGHGYTF. CDR3 in DNA: TGTGCCAGCAGGAAATCACAGGGACATGGCTACACCTTC.

In this sample, this clonotype turned up many times. The rearrangement joins TRBV7-2 to TRBJ2-5, with TRBD1 matching 8 bases. Germline V CDR1 and CDR2: SGHTA, FQGNSA. Germline trimming cut 3 bases from V and 2 bases from J; bases unmatched to any gene: 8. This CDR3 is built from 16 residues. The CDR3 DNA reads as TGTGCCAGCAGCTTTGTAGGGACAGGCCGACAAGAGACCCAGTACTTC. This gives the protein CASSFVGTGRQETQYF.

The sample holds many counts of this clonotype. The rearrangement uses TRBV6-2 or TRBV6-3 and TRBJ2-7; 7 nucleotides match TRBD2. CDR1 and CDR2 from the germline V gene are MNHEY and SVGEGT. V shed 6 bases, J shed 0 bases, and the junction held 14 bases outside the gene matches. The CDR3 extends over 17 amino acids. The CDR3 nucleotides read TGTGCCAGCAGCGGGGCCTTAGCGGGTTTAAGCTCCTACGAGCAGTACTTC. Its protein product is CASSGALAGLSSYEQYF.

This clonotype was picked up many times. The chain carries TRBV6-5 and TRBJ2-2; D is unclear. Germline CDR1 and CDR2: MNHEY and SVGAGI. V lost 8 bases, J lost 1 base, and 11 bases lay in between. CDR3 size: 14 residues. CDR3 DNA sequence: TGTGCCAGCGGTACGTCGATGAACACCGGGGAGCTGTTTTTT. Translated, it gives CASGTSMNTGELFF.

This clonotype was found many times. An end of the junction differs from the germline gene, which may be a read error. The V and J genes are TRBV11-2 and TRBJ2-5, with TRBD2 identical over 10 bases. The CDR3 consists of 16 residues. Germline loops: CDR1 SGHAT, CDR2 FQNNGV. CDR3 region: CASSPALAGVGETRYF. The CDR3 coding sequence is TGTGCCAGCAGTCCGGCGCTAGCGGGAGTGGGAGAGACCCGGTACTTC.

The CDR3 DNA follows: TGTGCCTGGAGCGTTGGACTAGGGGACGAGCAGTACTTC. Residues: CAWSVGLGDEQYF. The V and J genes are TRBV30 and TRBJ2-7; 7 nucleotides line up with TRBD2. CDR3 length: 13 residues. Looked up from germline, CDR1 is GTSNPN and CDR2 is SVGIG (reference sequence). V was clipped by 3 bases and J by 5 bases; unmatched bases: 7.

This clonotype was detected ten times or more. The J gene is TRBJ1-6, the V gene TRBV19; D possibly corresponds to TRBD1 (6 bases). Germline CDR1 LNHDA, CDR2 SQIVND (reference sequence). V lost 3 bases, J lost 3 bases, and 12 bases lay in between. The length of the CDR3 is 16 residues. The CDR3 reads CASSMTGSDYNSPLHF. The CDR3 bases are TGTGCCAGTAGTATGACAGGATCGGACTATAATTCACCCCTCCACTTT.

This clonotype was counted at least ten times. The genes are TRBV5-1 and TRBJ1-1; tentative D call: TRBD1 (5 bases). The CDR3 has 15 amino acids. Per germline, CDR1 SGHRS and CDR2 YFSETQ. V lost 0 bases to trimming and J lost 3 bases, with 12 bases between them. The CDR3 nucleotides are TGCGCCAGCAGCTTGGGACAGAGTTGGGACACTGAAGCTTTCTTT. Amino acid sequence: CASSLGQSWDTEAFF. Full variable domain (outside the CDR3, taken from reference TRBV5-1 and TRBJ1-1): KAGVTQTPRYLIKTRGQQVTLSCSPISGHRSVSWYQQTPGQGLQFLFEYFSETQRNKGNFPGRFSGRQFSNSRSEMNVSTLELGDSALYLCASSLGQSWDTEAFFGQGTRLTVV.

In nucleotides, the CDR3 is TGTGCCAGCAGCTTAGGTCCAGGGGCCTCCTACGAGCAGTACTTC. Residues: CASSLGPGASYEQYF. This chain connects TRBV7-3 to TRBJ2-7; the D gene is possibly TRBD1 (6 bases). The V and J ends lost 2 bases and 0 bases respectively, with 11 bases between them. Germline CDR1 and CDR2: SGHTA and FQGTGA. The CDR3 totals 15 residues. The whole variable domain, filled in from reference TRBV7-3 and TRBJ2-7, reads GAGVSQTPSNKVTEKGKYVELRCDPISGHTALYWYRQSLGQGPEFLIYFQGTGAADDSGLPNDRFFAVRPEGSVSTLKIQRTERGDSAVYLCASSLGPGASYEQYFGPGTRLTVT.

This clonotype was detected many times. The gene calls are TRBV20-1 and TRBJ2-7; TRBD1 matches at 9 bases. The CDR3 has 14 residues. The V gene end was trimmed by 6 bases and the J gene end by 3 bases; junction bases not matched to a gene: 9. Germline V gene sequence: CDR1 DFQATT, CDR2 SNEGSKA (reference sequence). CDR3: CSAMTGGGSYEQYF. In DNA, the CDR3 is TGCAGTGCCATGACAGGGGGTGGGAGCTACGAGCAGTACTTC.

The V gene is TRBV20-1, the J gene TRBJ2-7; 8 bases agree with TRBD1. The CDR3 consists of 14 residues. The germline CDR1 and CDR2 sequences are DFQATT and SNEGSKA (reference sequence). V trimming: 6 bases; J trimming: 0 bases; junction bases outside the gene matches: 7. CDR3 DNA: TGCAGTGCAAGACAGGGGCCCCTCTCCTACGAGCAGTACTTC. This translates into CSARQGPLSYEQYF.

This clonotype was seen at least ten times. The J gene is TRBJ2-6, the V gene TRBV4-3; the D is unclear. The CDR3 covers 17 residues. Looked up from germline, CDR1 is LGHNA and CDR2 is YSLEER. The V and J ends lost 4 bases and 6 bases respectively, with 19 bases between them. The CDR3 reads CASSPRLVLNEANVLTF. CDR3 nucleotide sequence: TGCGCCAGCAGCCCTAGGCTGGTCCTGAACGAGGCCAACGTCCTGACTTTC.

This clonotype was counted at least ten times. The chain employs TRBV3-1 and TRBJ2-5, with 9 bases matching TRBD1. Losses at the gene ends were 4 bases for V and 4 bases for J; bases not matched to a gene: 4. Germline CDR1 is LGHDT and CDR2 is YNNKEL (reference sequence). The CDR3 is made up of 14 amino acids. The CDR3 here is CASSRRQGGETQYF. Here the CDR3 DNA reads TGTGCCAGCAGCCGCCGACAGGGGGGAGAGACCCAGTACTTC.

This clonotype turned up a few times. The junction departs from the called germline gene at one end, perhaps through a read error. The chain uses TRBV4-2 and TRBJ2-4; D call uncertain. Germline values: CDR1 LGHNA, CDR2 YNFKEQ. The CDR3 runs to 14 residues. The CDR3 loop reads CASSQDKGRNIKYF. In DNA form, the CDR3 reads TGTGCCAGCAGCCAAGATAAAGGAAGGAACATTAAGTACTTC.

The chain's CDR3 is CASSVSGSSELGELFF. The CDR3 DNA is TGTGCCAGCAGCGTTAGCGGGTCTAGCGAGCTCGGGGAGCTGTTTTTT. The gene calls are TRBV9 and TRBJ2-2; 7 bases align to TRBD2. Germline loops: CDR1 SGDLS, CDR2 YYNGEE. Trimming took 2 bases from V and 7 from J; bases not matched to a gene: 11. This CDR3 contains 16 residues.

Ten or more counts support this clonotype. This rearrangement joins TRBV29-1 to TRBJ1-5; 9 positions agree with TRBD1. The CDR3 runs 14 residues. Germline assignment: CDR1 SQVTM and CDR2 ANQGSEA. J was trimmed by 7 bases and V by 7 bases; bases with no gene match: 11. The CDR3 DNA sequence: TGCAGCGCCATCACAGGGGGCGCAGGCCAGCCCCAGCATTTT. Protein sequence: CSAITGGAGQPQHF.

The CDR3 sequence: CASRRAESKETQYF. CDR3 in DNA: TGTGCCAGCAGACGTGCAGAGAGCAAGGAGACCCAGTACTTC. This chain joins TRBV6-2 or TRBV6-3 and TRBJ2-5; D is unresolved. V lost 6 bases and J lost 5, with 16 bases in between. CDR3 length equals 14 residues. Germline values: CDR1 MNHEY, CDR2 SVGEGT.

This clonotype has a count of ten or more. The chain joins TRBV20-1 to TRBJ2-7; 12 positions agree with TRBD2. The germline CDR1 and CDR2 sequences are DFQATT and SNEGSKA (reference sequence). The CDR3 consists of 14 residues. The trim removed 3 bases at V and 4 bases at J, leaving 4 bases unmatched. CDR3 sequence reads: CSARTSGSRYEQYF. The CDR3 DNA sequence: TGCAGTGCTAGGACTAGCGGGAGTCGGTACGAGCAGTACTTC.

The J gene is TRBJ1-1, the V gene TRBV19; TRBD1 aligns across 11 bases. CDR3 length: 16 amino acids. Trimming took 4 bases from V and 5 from J; bases not matched to a gene: 9. Germline loops: CDR1 LNHDA, CDR2 SQIVND (reference sequence). CDR3 coding DNA: TGTGCCAGTAGTACGTCCGGGACAGGGGGAGGGACTGAAGCTTTCTTT. This gives the protein CASSTSGTGGGTEAFF.

This clonotype was counted at least ten times. The chain uses TRBV29-1 and TRBJ1-1, with TRBD1 identical over 8 bases. CDR1 SQVTM and CDR2 ANQGSEA come from the germline V gene. The CDR3 loop spans 15 amino acids. The J segment lost 0 bases and the V segment lost 4 bases, leaving 7 bases of the junction unmatched. The CDR3 nucleotides read TGCAGCGTTGTGACAGGGGATGCCCTGAACACTGAAGCTTTCTTT. It translates to CSVVTGDALNTEAFF.